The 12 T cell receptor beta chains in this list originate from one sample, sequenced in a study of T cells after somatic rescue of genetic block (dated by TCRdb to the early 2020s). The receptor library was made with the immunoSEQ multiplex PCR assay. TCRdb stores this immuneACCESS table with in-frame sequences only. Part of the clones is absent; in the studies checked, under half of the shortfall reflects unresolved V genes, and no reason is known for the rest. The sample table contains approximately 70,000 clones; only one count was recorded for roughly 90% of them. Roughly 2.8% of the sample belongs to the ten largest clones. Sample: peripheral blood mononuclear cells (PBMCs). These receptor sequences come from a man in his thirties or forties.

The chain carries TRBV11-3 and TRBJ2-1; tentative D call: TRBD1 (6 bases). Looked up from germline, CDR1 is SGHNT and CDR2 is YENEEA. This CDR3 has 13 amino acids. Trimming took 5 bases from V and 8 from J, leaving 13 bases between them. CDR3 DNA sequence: TGTGCCAGCAGCGCACGTGGGGGCTATGAGCAGTTCTTC. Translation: CASSARGGYEQFF.

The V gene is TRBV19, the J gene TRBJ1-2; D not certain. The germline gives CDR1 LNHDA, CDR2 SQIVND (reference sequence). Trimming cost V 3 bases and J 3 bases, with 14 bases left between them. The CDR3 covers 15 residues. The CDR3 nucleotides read TGTGCCAGTAGTATGGACCGTTGGCAGGACTATGGCTACACCTTC. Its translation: CASSMDRWQDYGYTF.

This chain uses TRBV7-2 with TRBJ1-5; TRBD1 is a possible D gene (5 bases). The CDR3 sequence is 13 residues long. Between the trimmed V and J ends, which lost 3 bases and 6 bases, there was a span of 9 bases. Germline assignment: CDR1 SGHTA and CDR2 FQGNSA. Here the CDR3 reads CASSFYQGQPQHF. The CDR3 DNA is TGTGCCAGCAGCTTTTATCAGGGTCAGCCCCAGCATTTT.

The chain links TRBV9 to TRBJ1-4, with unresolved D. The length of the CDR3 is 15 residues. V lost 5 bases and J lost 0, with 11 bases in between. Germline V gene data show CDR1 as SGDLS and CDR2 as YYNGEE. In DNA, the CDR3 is TGTGCCAGCAGTGCTTCAGGTGCAACTAATGAAAAACTGTTTTTT. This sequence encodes CASSASGATNEKLFF.

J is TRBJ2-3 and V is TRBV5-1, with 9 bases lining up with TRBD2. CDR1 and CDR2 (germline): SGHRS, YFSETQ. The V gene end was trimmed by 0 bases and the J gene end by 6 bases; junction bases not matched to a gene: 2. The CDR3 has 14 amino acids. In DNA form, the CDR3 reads TGCGCCAGCAGCTTGGGCGGGGGGGCGGATACGCAGTATTTT. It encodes CASSLGGGADTQYF.

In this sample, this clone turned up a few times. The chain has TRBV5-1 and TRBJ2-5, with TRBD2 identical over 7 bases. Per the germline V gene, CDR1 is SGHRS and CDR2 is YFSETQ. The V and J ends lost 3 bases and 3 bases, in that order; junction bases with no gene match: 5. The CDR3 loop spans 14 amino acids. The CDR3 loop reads CASSWGGIEETQYF. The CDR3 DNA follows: TGCGCCAGCAGCTGGGGAGGGATAGAAGAGACCCAGTACTTC.

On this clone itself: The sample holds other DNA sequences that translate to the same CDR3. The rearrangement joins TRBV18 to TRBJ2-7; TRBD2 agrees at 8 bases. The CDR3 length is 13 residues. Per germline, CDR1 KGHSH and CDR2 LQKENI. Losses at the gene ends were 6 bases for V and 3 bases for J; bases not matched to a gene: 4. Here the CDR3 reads CASSPGTSYEQYF. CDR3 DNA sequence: TGTGCCAGCTCCCCCGGGACTAGCTACGAGCAGTACTTC.

CDR3: CASSRGGDTEAFF. CDR3 bases: TGTGCCAGCAGCCGAGGAGGGGACACTGAAGCTTTCTTT. The chain carries TRBV2 and TRBJ1-1, with D maybe TRBD1 (5 bases). Trimming stripped 6 bases from V and 3 bases from J, with 11 bases between. The CDR3 is made up of 13 amino acids. The germline V gene has CDR1 SNHLY and CDR2 FYNNEI. Drawing the rest from reference TRBV2 and TRBJ1-1, the complete variable domain is EPEVTQTPSHQVTQMGQEVILRCVPISNHLYFYWYRQILGQKVEFLVSFYNNEISEKSEIFDDQFSVERPDGSNFTLKIRSTKLEDSAMYFCASSRGGDTEAFFGQGTRLTVV.

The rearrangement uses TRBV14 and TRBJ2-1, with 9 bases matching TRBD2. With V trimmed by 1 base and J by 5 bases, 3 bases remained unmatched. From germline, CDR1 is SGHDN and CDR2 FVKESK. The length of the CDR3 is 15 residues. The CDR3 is CASSQVAGVHNEQFF. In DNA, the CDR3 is TGTGCCAGCAGCCAAGTAGCGGGAGTCCACAATGAGCAGTTCTTC.

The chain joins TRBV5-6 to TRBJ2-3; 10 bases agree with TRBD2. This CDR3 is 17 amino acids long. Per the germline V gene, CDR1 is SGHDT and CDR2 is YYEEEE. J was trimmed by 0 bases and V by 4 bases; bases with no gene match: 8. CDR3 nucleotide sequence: TGTGCCAGCAGCCCTGCGGCTAGCGGGAGAAGCACAGATACGCAGTATTTT. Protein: CASSPAASGRSTDTQYF.

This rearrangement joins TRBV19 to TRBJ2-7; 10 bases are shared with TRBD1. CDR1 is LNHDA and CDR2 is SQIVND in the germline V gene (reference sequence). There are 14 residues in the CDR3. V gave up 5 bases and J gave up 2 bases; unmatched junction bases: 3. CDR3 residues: CASSGTGAAYEQYF. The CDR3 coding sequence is TGTGCCAGTAGTGGGACAGGGGCCGCCTACGAGCAGTACTTC. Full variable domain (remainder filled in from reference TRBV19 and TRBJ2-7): DGGITQSPKYLFRKEGQNVTLSCEQNLNHDAMYWYRQDPGQGLRLIYYSQIVNDFQKGDIAEGYSVSREKKESFPLTVTSAQKNPTAFYLCASSGTGAAYEQYFGPGTRLTVT.

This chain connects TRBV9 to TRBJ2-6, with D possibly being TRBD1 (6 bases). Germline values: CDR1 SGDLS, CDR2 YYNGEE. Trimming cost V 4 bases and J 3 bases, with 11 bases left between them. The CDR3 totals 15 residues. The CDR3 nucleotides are TGTGCCAGCAGCCGAACAGGGTATGGGGCCAACGTCCTGACTTTC. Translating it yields CASSRTGYGANVLTF.